This TCR beta chain was obtained from a study of shared clonotypes between healthy human individuals. Original methodology: In the immunoSEQ data, sequences were junction-only and lacked quality scores, so filtering differed. Assay used: immunoSEQ multiplex PCR; TCRdb lists only in-frame clones, some missing. The V and J calls and clone size were taken over from that table, and D and trimming were inferred from the DNA. The sample contains approximately 100,000 clones, around 68% of which appear only once. Trimming removed 1 base from V and 4 bases from J, with 18 bases in between. Germline V CDR1 and CDR2: SGHNT, YENEEA. CDR3 length: 17 amino acids. This clone was found once.

The sequence came from a woman aged 25 to 39 in good health. This chain uses TRBV11-3 with TRBJ2-3; a possible D gene is TRBD1 (5 bases). What was sequenced was memory CD8+ T cells sorted from blood. As to subset: CD45RO+ cells pooled with CCR7-negative TemRA cells. This CDR3 is CASSLGIDRSGPDTQYF. The CDR3 DNA follows: TGTGCCAGCAGCTTAGGAATAGACAGATCCGGTCCAGATACGCAGTATTTT. Filled out from reference TRBV11-3 and TRBJ2-3, the complete variable domain reads EAGVVQSPRYKIIEKKQPVAFWCNPISGHNTLYWYLQNLGQGPELLIRYENEEAVDDSQLPKDRFSAERLKGVDSTLKIQPAELGDSAVYLCASSLGIDRSGPDTQYFGPGTRLTVL.